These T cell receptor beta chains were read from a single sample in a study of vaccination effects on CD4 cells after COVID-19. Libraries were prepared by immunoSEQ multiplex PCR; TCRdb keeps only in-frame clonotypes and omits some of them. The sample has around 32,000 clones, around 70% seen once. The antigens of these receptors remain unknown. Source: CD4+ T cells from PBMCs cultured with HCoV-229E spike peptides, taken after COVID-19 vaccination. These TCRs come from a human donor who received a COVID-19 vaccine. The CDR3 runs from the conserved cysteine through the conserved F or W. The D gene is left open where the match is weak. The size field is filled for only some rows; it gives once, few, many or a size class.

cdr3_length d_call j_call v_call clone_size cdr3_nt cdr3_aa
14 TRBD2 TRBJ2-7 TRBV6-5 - TGTGCCAGCAGCCAGAGCGGGGGGGCCTACGAGCAGTACTTC CASSQSGGAYEQYF
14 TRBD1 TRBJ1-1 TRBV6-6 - TGTGCCAGCAGTTGGGACAGCCGGAACACTGAAGCTTTCTTT CASSWDSRNTEAFF
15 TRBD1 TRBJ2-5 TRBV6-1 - TGTGCCAGCAGTGAAGCGGGACAGGGTAAAGAGACCCAGTACTTC CASSEAGQGKETQYF
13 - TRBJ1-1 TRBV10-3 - TGTGCCACTATATTAGGGGGTAATGCTGAAGCTTTCTTT CATILGGNAEAFF
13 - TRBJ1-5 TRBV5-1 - TGCGCCAGCAGCTTGTATATGGATCAGCCCCAGCATTTT CASSLYMDQPQHF
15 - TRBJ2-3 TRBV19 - TGTGCCAGTAGTCCTCGGCACTCCGGGACAGATACGCAGTATTTT CASSPRHSGTDTQYF
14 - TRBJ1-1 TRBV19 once TGTGCCAGTAGTATAGACGGTGATCACACTGAAGCTTTCTTT CASSIDGDHTEAFF
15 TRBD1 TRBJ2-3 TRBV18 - TGTGCCAGCTCACCCCCGGGACAGGGGGCCCGTACGCAGTATTTT CASSPPGQGARTQYF
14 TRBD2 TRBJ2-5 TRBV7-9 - TGTGCCAGCAGCCGACCGACTAGCGGCTCGACCCAGTACTTC CASSRPTSGSTQYF
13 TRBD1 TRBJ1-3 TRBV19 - TGTGCCAGTACCATCCCCAGGGGGAACACCATATATTTT CASTIPRGNTIYF
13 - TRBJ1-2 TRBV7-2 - TGTGCCAGCAGCATTGACAGAACCTATGGCTACACCTTC CASSIDRTYGYTF
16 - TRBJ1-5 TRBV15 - TGTGCCACCAGCAGAGATCGGGTGAGAAGCAATCAGCCCCAGCATTTT CATSRDRVRSNQPQHF
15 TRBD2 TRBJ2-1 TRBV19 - TGTGCCAGTTCAGACGGGGAGGGTAGATACAATGAGCAGTTCTTC CASSDGEGRYNEQFF
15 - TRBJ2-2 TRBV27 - TGTGCCACCAAACGAGAGGATGCGAACACCGGGGAGCTGTTTTTT CATKREDANTGELFF
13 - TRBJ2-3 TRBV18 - TGTGCCAGCTCACCAACCCACGAAGATACGCAGTATTTT CASSPTHEDTQYF
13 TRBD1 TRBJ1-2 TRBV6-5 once TGTGCCAGCAGGAAGGGACAGTCCTATGGCTACACCTTC CASRKGQSYGYTF
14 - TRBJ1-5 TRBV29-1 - TGCAGCGTGGGGATCGAAGGACTTAATCAGCCCCAGCATTTT CSVGIEGLNQPQHF